Detailed here is one TCR beta chain. No cognate antigen has been identified for it. One base away there is no much larger clone; base qualities are not given. The sample comes from a study of OX40 agonist ivuxolimab in advanced cancers. In terms of the full investigation: The costimulatory receptor OX40 (CD134) was targeted by ivuxolimab, a fully human IgG2 agonistic monoclonal antibody. Of the roughly 50 dose-escalation patients, hepatocellular carcinoma was present in some 19, melanoma in around 15, renal cell carcinoma in 9 and head and neck cancer in 9. Prior anti-PD-1, anti-PD-L1 or anti-CTLA-4 therapy was permitted, and approximately 40% of dose-escalation patients had received checkpoint inhibitors. Partial responses occurred in three dose-escalation patients: two with cutaneous melanoma and one with hepatocellular carcinoma. The point of sequencing TCRbeta in the periphery was to test whether ivuxolimab changed TCR sequence diversity and drove clonal T-cell expansion. In the dose-escalation cohort, around four fifths of patients were male, and the mean age was around 60 years, with a range of about 23 to 90. The paper reports the monotherapy dose-escalation portion (N ≈ 52 patients) of the phase I ivuxolimab trial. Intravenous ivuxolimab was administered to patients every 2 weeks at six dose levels: 0.01, 0.1, 0.3, 1.5, 3 and 10 mg/kg. What the authors observed across the whole study: Low levels of normalized T-cell clonal expansion were also seen in some patients who did not respond. In the 0.1-3.0 mg/kg groups, partial responders were among the patients with the lowest normalized peripheral clonal expansion, particularly in CD8+ T cells. Which antigens the clonally expanded peripheral T cells were specific for was not determined. Clonal expansion of both CD4+ and CD8+ blood T cells was observed from baseline to week 6 at doses 0.1 to 3.0 mg/kg. After ivuxolimab, expanded clones were on average more numerous among CD8+ T cells than among CD4+ T cells.

To sequence the TCRbeta CDR3 region, genomic DNA was isolated from the sorted cells. The immunoSEQ Assay was used to sequence the TCRbeta CDR3 regions. The source is immuneACCESS, and TCRdb retained only in-frame sequences with V and J called. Part of the clones is not carried over; for the studies checked, unresolved V genes explain less than half of this, and the remainder is unexplained. The sample contains 85,000 to 100,000 clones, around 87% of them found a single time. The ten largest clones capture about 4% of the sample. Patients with autoimmune disease history or receiving systemic immunosuppression were excluded from the trial. Peripheral blood for TCR sequencing was collected from all dose cohorts at baseline, on cycle 4 day 1, and on cycle 7 day 1. The samples were taken from a phase I, first-in-human, multicenter, open-label dose-escalation trial of ivuxolimab. The trial enrolled adults with locally advanced or metastatic head and neck squamous cell, hepatocellular, melanoma or renal cell carcinoma. CD4+ and CD8+ T cells were sorted separately from peripheral blood before TCR sequencing.

Relative to germline, V is missing 3 bases and J is missing 5 bases, with 7 bases of the junction outside any gene match. The germline V gene yields MDHEN for CDR1 and SYDVKM for CDR2. From cysteine to phenylalanine, the CDR3 is 16 amino acids long. The retained sequence is limited to the CDR3, 48 bases, with the frame set at the first base. The receptor chain draws on TRBV28 and TRBJ2-3, and TRBD2 matches 11 of the central bases. This receptor was obtained from an adult with an advanced solid tumor such as melanoma, head and neck, liver or kidney cancer. The sample consisted of CD4+ or CD8+ T cells sorted from blood, taken in a trial of the OX40 agonist ivuxolimab. The encoded CDR3 is CASSLIAGGRGDTQYF. The DNA reads TGTGCCAGCAGTTTGATAGCGGGAGGGCGAGGAGATACGCAGTATTTT.